Listed here are 18 T cell receptor beta chains from one sample, sequenced in a study of shared clonotypes between healthy human individuals. Profiling relied on immunoSEQ multiplex PCR, and the TCRdb table lists in-frame clones only, not all of them. The repertoire consists of millions of clones, with 85% to 95% occurring once and the leading ten covering about 0.39%. The sample was naive CD4+ T cells from PBMCs. Subset denoted: CD45RA+ positively selected. These receptors all stem from a young man in good health. Some clones in this sample may be carry-over from other donors' samples.

J is TRBJ2-1 and V is TRBV5-8, with no clear D. Per germline, CDR1 SGHTS and CDR2 YDEGEE. The CDR3 runs to 17 residues. V was clipped by 0 bases and J by 8 bases, with 21 bases between them. CDR3 protein: CASSLVTGFTKRDEQFF. The CDR3 DNA reads TGTGCCAGCAGCTTGGTTACCGGGTTTACCAAGCGAGATGAGCAGTTCTTC. Filled out from reference TRBV5-8 and TRBJ2-1, the complete variable domain reads EAGVTQSPTHLIKTRGQQATLRCSPISGHTSVYWYQQALGLGLQFLLWYDEGEERNRGNFPPRFSGRQFPNYSSELNVNALELEDSALYLCASSLVTGFTKRDEQFFGPGTRLTVL.

The gene calls are TRBV11-2 and TRBJ2-3, with TRBD2 matching over 7 bases. V was clipped by 3 bases and J by 5 bases; unmatched bases: 8. Germline V CDR1 and CDR2: SGHAT, FQNNGV. The CDR3 contains 15 residues. CDR3 residues: CASSLWREMGDTQYF. The DNA for the CDR3 is TGTGCCAGCAGCTTGTGGCGGGAGATGGGAGATACGCAGTATTTT. The full variable domain, in which reference TRBV11-2 and TRBJ2-3 provide the parts outside the CDR3, is EAGVAQSPRYKIIEKRQSVAFWCNPISGHATLYWYQQILGQGPKLLIQFQNNGVVDDSQLPKDRFSAERLKGVDSTLKIQPAKLEDSAVYLCASSLWREMGDTQYFGPGTRLTVL.

V gene TRBV5-1 combines with J gene TRBJ2-2; 9 bases are shared with TRBD1. Germline loops: CDR1 SGHRS, CDR2 YFSETQ. This CDR3 is built from 18 residues. V trimming: 1 base; J trimming: 6 bases; junction bases outside the gene matches: 13. CDR3 coding DNA: TGCGCCAGCAGCTTGTACGCTTCACGGGACAGGGTATCCGGGGAGCTGTTTTTT. This encodes CASSLYASRDRVSGELFF.

This chain uses TRBV5-6 with TRBJ2-7, with D uncertain. This CDR3 comprises 13 residues. The germline V and J ends were trimmed by 5 bases and 6 bases, with 15 bases remaining between them. Per the germline V gene, CDR1 is SGHDT and CDR2 is YYEEEE. Written as DNA, the CDR3 is TGTGCCAGCAGTTTTTACCTGATGGGCGAGCAGTACTTC. Translating gives CASSFYLMGEQYF.

The chain recombines TRBV6-6 with TRBJ2-5, with D possibly TRBD2 on 6 matching bases. Looked up from germline, CDR1 is MNHNY and CDR2 is SVGAGI (reference sequence). The CDR3 has 14 amino acids. V was pared by 6 bases and J by 4 bases, with 15 bases between. CDR3 sequence reads: CASSIGGGPETQYF. The CDR3 DNA is TGTGCCAGCAGCATTGGTGGAGGGCCAGAGACCCAGTACTTC.

A word on this clone: This specimen includes other DNA sequences encoding the same CDR3. V and J are TRBV18 and TRBJ1-3; 7 bases are a match to TRBD1. With 3 bases clipped from V and 0 bases from J, the junction kept 2 bases outside the gene matches. The CDR3 is 15 residues long. Germline V lookup: CDR1 KGHSH, CDR2 LQKENI. The CDR3 protein is CASSPGQTSGNTIYF. The CDR3 DNA reads as TGTGCCAGCTCACCGGGACAGACCTCTGGAAACACCATATATTTT.

This chain joins TRBV6-6 and TRBJ1-3; D not resolved. The ends were cut back, 7 bases at V and 1 base at J, with 11 bases in the middle. The CDR3 runs to 14 residues. Germline V gives CDR1 MNHNY, CDR2 SVGAGI (reference sequence). CDR3 residues: CASTLRVSGNTIYF. CDR3 bases: TGTGCCAGCACCTTGAGGGTTTCTGGAAACACCATATATTTT.

The chain links TRBV6-6 to TRBJ2-7; D remains unclear. This CDR3 is 14 amino acids long. The germline V gene has CDR1 MNHNY and CDR2 SVGAGI (reference sequence). The germline V and J ends were trimmed by 2 bases and 3 bases, with 11 bases remaining between them. Here the CDR3 DNA reads TGTGCCAGCAGTTACGAAGGTTTGAGCTACGAGCAGTACTTC. It specifies CASSYEGLSYEQYF.

This chain links TRBV19 with TRBJ1-1; D remains unclear. The CDR3 is 14 amino acids. Trimming stripped 5 bases from V and 5 bases from J, with 15 bases between. Germline CDR1 LNHDA, CDR2 SQIVND (reference sequence). CDR3 sequence: CASSFLWEETEAFF. CDR3 nucleotides: TGTGCCAGTAGTTTCCTGTGGGAGGAGACTGAAGCTTTCTTT.

This clone has just a few counts. Other DNA variants within this sample encode the same CDR3. V is TRBV28 and J is TRBJ2-3; 11 nucleotides match TRBD2. The CDR3 loop spans 15 amino acids. V lost 1 base to trimming and J lost 3 bases; unmatched junction nucleotides: 0. CDR1 is MDHEN, CDR2 SYDVKM, per germline. This CDR3 reads CASSLLAGGTDTQYF. The CDR3 DNA reads as TGTGCCAGCAGTTTATTAGCGGGAGGGACAGATACGCAGTATTTT.

The V call is TRBV2, the J call TRBJ2-1, with 10 positions matching TRBD1. Unmatched junction bases numbered 10, after V lost 6 bases and J lost 5 bases. The CDR3 spans 16 residues. Germline lookup yields CDR1 SNHLY and CDR2 FYNNEI. Here the CDR3 reads CASRIIPGQGNNEQFF. The CDR3 nucleotides are TGTGCCAGCAGAATTATACCGGGACAGGGGAACAATGAGCAGTTCTTC. Based on the CDR3 plus reference TRBV2 and TRBJ2-1, the full variable domain is EPEVTQTPSHQVTQMGQEVILRCVPISNHLYFYWYRQILGQKVEFLVSFYNNEISEKSEIFDDQFSVERPDGSNFTLKIRSTKLEDSAMYFCASRIIPGQGNNEQFFGPGTRLTVL.

About this clone itself: Different DNA sequences within this sample yield the same CDR3. The chain carries TRBV5-1 and TRBJ2-3; no clear D. Per the germline V gene, CDR1 is SGHRS and CDR2 is YFSETQ. The CDR3 spans 12 residues. V was clipped by 3 bases and J by 4 bases, with 6 bases between them. The CDR3 is CASSSGADTQYF. CDR3 sequence (DNA): TGCGCCAGCAGCTCTGGTGCAGATACGCAGTATTTT.

This sequence joins TRBV7-2 and TRBJ2-2; D is uncertain. V was clipped by 3 bases and J by 6 bases, with 8 bases between them. Germline V gives CDR1 SGHTA, CDR2 FQGNSA. The length of the CDR3 is 13 residues. Here the CDR3 reads CASSFQVAGELFF. Here the CDR3 DNA reads TGTGCCAGCAGCTTCCAGGTCGCCGGGGAGCTGTTTTTT.

This clone was found once. The chain carries TRBV28 and TRBJ2-7; D uncertain. CDR1 is MDHEN, CDR2 SYDVKM, per germline. V lost 6 bases to trimming and J lost 0 bases, with 18 bases between them. CDR3 length: 16 amino acids. CDR3 coding DNA: TGTGCCAGCAGCAGTATTGGGAATCCAACCTCCTACGAGCAGTACTTC. This gives the protein CASSSIGNPTSYEQYF. Using reference TRBV28 and TRBJ2-7 for the parts outside the CDR3, the full variable domain is DVKVTQSSRYLVKRTGEKVFLECVQDMDHENMFWYRQDPGLGLRLIYFSYDVKMKEKGDIPEGYSVSREKKERFSLILESASTNQTSMYLCASSSIGNPTSYEQYFGPGTRLTVT.

As for this clone: The sample holds other DNA sequences that translate to the same CDR3. This sequence joins TRBV10-3 and TRBJ1-1, with D unclear. Deletions cut 4 bases from V and 3 bases from J, with 6 bases between. Germline CDR1 and CDR2: ENHRY and SYGVKD. This CDR3 contains 12 residues. The CDR3 reads CAISGRDTEAFF. CDR3 nucleotide sequence: TGTGCCATCAGTGGAAGGGACACTGAAGCTTTCTTT.

The chain combines TRBV28 with TRBJ1-1, with 9 bases identical to TRBD1. The CDR3 loop spans 16 amino acids. Germline V gene sequence: CDR1 MDHEN, CDR2 SYDVKM. V shed 2 bases and J 4 bases; nucleotides not matched to a gene: 8. This chain's CDR3 is CASSLPLGQGTTEAFF. The CDR3 bases are TGTGCCAGCAGTTTACCCCTTGGACAGGGGACCACTGAAGCTTTCTTT.

V is TRBV5-1 and J is TRBJ2-1, with 9 positions matching TRBD2. The V segment lost 7 bases and the J segment 5 bases; nucleotides outside the gene matches: 10. This CDR3 is built from 15 residues. Per the germline V gene, CDR1 is SGHRS and CDR2 is YFSETQ. In nucleotides, the CDR3 is TGCGCCAGCGGACCCGCCGAGCGGGGGGACAATGAGCAGTTCTTC. This encodes CASGPAERGDNEQFF.

J is TRBJ1-5 and V is TRBV6-6, with TRBD1 matching 7 bases. The germline V gene has CDR1 MNHNY and CDR2 SVGAGI (reference sequence). Trimming took 5 bases from V and 0 from J; bases not matched to a gene: 4. This CDR3 is 15 amino acids long. The CDR3 DNA reads TGTGCCAGCAGTCCGGGACAGTTTAGCAATCAGCCCCAGCATTTT. Its protein product is CASSPGQFSNQPQHF.